The clone carrying this T cell receptor (beta chain) was observed a few times. Its antigen remains unidentified. The source of the sample is a study of beta chain features in type 1 diabetes. Study observations and caveats: cDNA-based reads could over-represent cells with high TCR expression.

One heparinised draw, averaging roughly 0.12 L, was taken per donor. The authors reverse transcribed all of the isolated RNA, so sequencing captured expressed TCRB transcripts. Sequencing was performed with immunoSEQ multiplex PCR; in TCRdb, only in-frame clones are kept and a portion is missing. The table records 680,000 or so clones, about a sixth of them present only once. CDR3 length: 13 amino acids. Trimming shortened V by 6 bases and J by 1 base, and 10 bases separated the two germline ends. Germline CDR1 is MNHNY and CDR2 is SVGAGI (reference sequence). This clonotype was obtained from a young man in good health. Sequenced input: naive CD4+ T cells from blood. This rearrangement joins TRBV6-6 to TRBJ2-7; possible D gene TRBD2, 5 bases. CDR3 DNA sequence: TGTGCCAGCAGCAGCACTAGTTCCTACGAGCAGTACTTC. It translates to CASSSTSSYEQYF.